These 11 T cell receptor beta chains were all obtained from the same sample, sequenced in a study of STAT3 mutations in large granular lymphocyte leukemia. Antigens for these TCRs are unknown. Only in-frame clones appear in the TCRdb table, and some are missing; sequencing was by immunoSEQ multiplex PCR. The table lists about 4,600 clones, approximately 49% of them singletons. Overall study findings and caveats: At least one immunodominant TCR beta clonotype appeared in every T-cell large granular lymphocyte leukemia patient.

Specimen: peripheral blood mononuclear cells. The receptors shown here come from a man in his fifties or sixties with T-cell large granular lymphocyte leukemia. Some clones in this sample may be carry-over from other donors' samples.

V and J are TRBV13 and TRBJ2-7; D possibly uses TRBD1 or TRBD2 (6 bases each). The CDR3 loop spans 14 amino acids. Germline loops: CDR1 PRHDT, CDR2 FYEKMQ (reference sequence). Trimming stripped 3 bases from V and 5 bases from J, with 14 bases between. CDR3 sequence: CASSFWGAPHEQYV. CDR3 DNA: TGTGCCAGCAGCTTTTGGGGGGCTCCACACGAGCAGTACGTC.

The V gene is TRBV5-4, the J gene TRBJ1-2; 7 positions agree with TRBD1. Germline CDR1 and CDR2: SGHNT and YYREEE (reference sequence). V was pared by 1 base and J by 2 bases, with 2 bases of the junction left unmatched. This CDR3 contains 14 residues. As DNA, the CDR3 is TGTGCCAGCAGCTTGACAGGGGCAAACTATGGCTACACCTTC. Translated, it gives CASSLTGANYGYTF.

A few counts support this clone. This chain uses TRBV10-3 with TRBJ2-5; D not resolved. The germline CDR1 and CDR2 sequences are ENHRY and SYGVKD. Between the trimmed V and J ends, which lost 4 bases and 4 bases, there was a span of 16 bases. The CDR3 contains 15 residues. The CDR3: CAISASAGGSETQYF. The CDR3 DNA reads as TGTGCCATCAGTGCTTCGGCAGGTGGGTCAGAGACCCAGTACTTC.

By frequency in the sample, this clone is medium-sized (0.01 to 0.1%). The chain carries TRBV5-4 and TRBJ2-7; D gene ambiguous. Per the germline V gene, CDR1 is SGHNT and CDR2 is YYREEE (reference sequence). Deletions cut 2 bases from V and 6 bases from J, with 6 bases between. This CDR3 has 11 amino acids. The CDR3 nucleotides read TGTGCCAGCAGCTTCGGTGGCGAGCAGTACGTC. Translation: CASSFGGEQYV.

This clone came up a few times. The genes are TRBV5-1 and TRBJ2-7, with 11 bases lining up with TRBD2. This CDR3 has 15 amino acids. V lost 1 base to trimming and J lost 2 bases; unmatched junction nucleotides: 2. Germline V lookup: CDR1 SGHRS, CDR2 YFSETQ. CDR3 sequence: CASSLRGLAAYEQYF. Written as DNA, the CDR3 is TGCGCCAGCAGCTTGCGGGGACTAGCGGCCTACGAGCAGTACTTC.

V and J are TRBV27 and TRBJ2-6; 9 positions agree with TRBD1. Looked up from germline, CDR1 is MNHEY and CDR2 is SMNVEV (reference sequence). J gave up 3 bases and V 6 bases, and 3 bases lay outside the gene matches. The CDR3 consists of 15 residues. DNA for the CDR3: TGTGCCAGCAGCCGGACAGGGGTTGGGGCCAACGTCCTGACTTTC. It encodes CASSRTGVGANVLTF.

CDR3 loop: CASSTGQGANTIYF. The CDR3, as DNA: TGCGCCAGCAGCACGGGACAGGGGGCGAACACCATATATTTT. This chain uses TRBV5-1 with TRBJ1-3; 12 positions match TRBD1. V trimming: 4 bases; J trimming: 7 bases; junction bases outside the gene matches: 3. Looked up from germline, CDR1 is SGHRS and CDR2 is YFSETQ. There are 14 residues in the CDR3.

The chain couples TRBV18 to TRBJ1-1; D might be TRBD1 (6 bases). This CDR3 region has 13 residues. With 3 bases removed from V and 7 bases from J, the gap between germline ends came to 12 bases. Germline loops: CDR1 KGHSH, CDR2 LQKENI. The CDR3 region is CASSPGGAGEAFF. The CDR3 DNA reads as TGTGCCAGCTCACCTGGGGGGGCTGGTGAAGCTTTCTTT. Full variable domain (missing parts from reference TRBV18 and TRBJ1-1): NAGVMQNPRHLVRRRGQEARLRCSPMKGHSHVYWYRQLPEEGLKFMVYLQKENIIDESGMPKERFSAEFPKEGPSILRIQQVVRGDSAAYFCASSPGGAGEAFFGQGTRLTVV.

The rearrangement links TRBV7-8 to TRBJ1-6; a weak D match, TRBD1 (5 bases). The CDR3 totals 12 residues. CDR1 SGHVS and CDR2 FQNEAQ come from the germline V gene. V lost 8 bases and J 7 bases, leaving 9 bases between the germline ends. The CDR3: CASQRGNSPLHF. The CDR3 DNA follows: TGTGCCAGCCAAAGGGGCAATTCACCCCTCCACTTT.

This clone was observed a handful of times. The chain carries TRBV5-6 and TRBJ2-7, with D possibly matching TRBD2 (5 bases). Germline V gene sequence: CDR1 SGHDT, CDR2 YYEEEE. The CDR3 has 13 amino acids. V was trimmed by 6 bases and J by 5 bases, leaving 15 bases between them. The CDR3 sequence: CASIQAGIHEQYF. DNA of the CDR3: TGTGCCAGCATCCAGGCGGGTATCCACGAGCAGTACTTC.

The CDR3 protein is CAWSQGQGDQPQHF. The CDR3 DNA is TGTGCCTGGAGCCAGGGACAGGGGGATCAGCCCCAGCATTTT. This chain joins TRBV30 and TRBJ1-5, with 11 bases aligning to TRBD1. In germline, CDR1 is GTSNPN, CDR2 SVGIG (reference sequence). V lost 3 bases and J lost 5; bases outside the gene matches: 3. The CDR3 length is 14 residues. Filled out from reference TRBV30 and TRBJ1-5, the complete variable domain reads SQTIHQWPATLVQPVGSPLSLECTVEGTSNPNLYWYRQAAGRGLQLLFYSVGIGQISSEVPQNLSASRPQDRQFILSSKKLLLSDSGFYLCAWSQGQGDQPQHFGDGTRLSIL.